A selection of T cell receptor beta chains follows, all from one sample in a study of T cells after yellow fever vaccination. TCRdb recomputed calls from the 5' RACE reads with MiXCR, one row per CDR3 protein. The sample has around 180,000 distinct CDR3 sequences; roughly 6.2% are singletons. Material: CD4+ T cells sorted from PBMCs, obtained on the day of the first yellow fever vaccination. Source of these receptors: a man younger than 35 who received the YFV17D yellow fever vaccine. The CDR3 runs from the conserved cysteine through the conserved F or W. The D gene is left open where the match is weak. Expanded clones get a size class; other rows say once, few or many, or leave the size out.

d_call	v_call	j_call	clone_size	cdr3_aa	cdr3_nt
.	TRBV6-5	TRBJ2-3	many	CASRPQGKDTQYF	TGTGCCAGCAGGCCTCAGGGAAAGGATACGCAGTATTTT
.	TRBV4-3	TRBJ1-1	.	CASSHGQGTTEAFF	TGCGCCAGCAGCCATGGTCAGGGGACCACTGAAGCTTTCTTT
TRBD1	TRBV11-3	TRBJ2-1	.	CASSLAGTEYNEQFF	TGTGCCAGCAGCTTAGCCGGGACAGAATACAATGAGCAGTTCTTC
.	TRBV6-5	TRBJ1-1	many	CASSYQQGNTEAFF	TGTGCCAGCAGTTACCAACAAGGGAACACTGAAGCTTTCTTT
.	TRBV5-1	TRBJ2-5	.	CASSLAKGVQETQYF	TGCGCCAGCAGCTTGGCCAAGGGGGTCCAAGAGACCCAGTACTTC
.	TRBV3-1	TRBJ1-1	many	CASSRGSAEAFF	TGTGCCAGCAGCAGGGGGAGTGCTGAAGCTTTCTTT
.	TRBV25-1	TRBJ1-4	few	CASSELGQENEKLFF	TGTGCCAGCAGTGAATTGGGGCAGGAGAATGAAAAACTGTTTTTT
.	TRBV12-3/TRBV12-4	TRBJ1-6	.	CASSPDNYNSPLHF	TGTGCCAGCAGTCCGGATAATTATAATTCACCCCTCCACTTT
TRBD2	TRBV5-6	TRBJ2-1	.	CASSLASGGAHRSLF	TGTGCCAGCAGCTTGGCTAGCGGGGGGGCCCATCGTTCGCTCTTC
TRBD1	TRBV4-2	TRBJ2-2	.	CASNRGAGELFF	TGTGCCAGCAACAGGGGAGCCGGGGAGCTGTTTTTT
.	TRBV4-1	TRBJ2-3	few	CASSPVGGDTDTQYF	TGCGCCAGCAGCCCAGTAGGGGGGGACACAGATACGCAGTATTTT
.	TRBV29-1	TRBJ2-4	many	CSVQAWAKNIQYF	TGCAGCGTACAGGCTTGGGCCAAAAACATTCAGTACTTC
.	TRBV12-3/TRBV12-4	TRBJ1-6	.	CASRPRTDANSPLHF	TGTGCCAGCAGACCCAGGACAGACGCCAATTCACCCCTCCACTTT
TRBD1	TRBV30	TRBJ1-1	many	CAWSQGGEAFF	TGTGCCTGGAGTCAGGGGGGAGAAGCTTTCTTT
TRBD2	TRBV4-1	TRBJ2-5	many	CASSQDGSGGAWETQYF	TGCGCCAGCAGCCAAGATGGCTCCGGGGGGGCCTGGGAGACCCAGTACTTC
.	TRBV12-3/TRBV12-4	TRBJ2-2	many	CASSLTGRGLFF	TGTGCCAGCAGTTTGACAGGCAGGGGGCTGTTTTTT
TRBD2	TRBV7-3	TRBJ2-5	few	CASSSSGGGETQYF	TGTGCCAGCAGCTCTAGCGGGGGGGGTGAGACCCAGTACTTC
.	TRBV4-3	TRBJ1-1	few	CASSQESWGMLRAFF	TGCGCCAGCAGCCAAGAGAGTTGGGGGATGCTAAGGGCTTTCTTT
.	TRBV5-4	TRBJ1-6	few	CASSLEVQGSPLHF	TGTGCCAGCAGCTTGGAGGTCCAGGGTTCACCCCTCCACTTT
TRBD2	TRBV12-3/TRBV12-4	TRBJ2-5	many	CASSRTGTSAPRTQYF	TGTGCCAGCAGTCGGACCGGGACTAGCGCGCCCCGGACCCAGTACTTC